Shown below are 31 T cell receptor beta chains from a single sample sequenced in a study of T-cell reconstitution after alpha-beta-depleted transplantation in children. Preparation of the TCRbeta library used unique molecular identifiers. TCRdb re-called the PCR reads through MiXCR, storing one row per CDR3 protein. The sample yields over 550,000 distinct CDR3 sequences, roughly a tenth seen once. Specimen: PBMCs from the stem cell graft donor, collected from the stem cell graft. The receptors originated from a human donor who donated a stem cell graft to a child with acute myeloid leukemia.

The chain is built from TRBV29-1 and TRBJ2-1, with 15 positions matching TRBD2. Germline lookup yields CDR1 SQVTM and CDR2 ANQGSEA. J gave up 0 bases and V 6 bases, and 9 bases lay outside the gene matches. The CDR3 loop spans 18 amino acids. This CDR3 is CSVRGLAGGPSSYNEQFF. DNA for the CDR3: TGCAGCGTCAGAGGACTAGCGGGAGGGCCCAGCTCCTACAATGAGCAGTTCTTC.

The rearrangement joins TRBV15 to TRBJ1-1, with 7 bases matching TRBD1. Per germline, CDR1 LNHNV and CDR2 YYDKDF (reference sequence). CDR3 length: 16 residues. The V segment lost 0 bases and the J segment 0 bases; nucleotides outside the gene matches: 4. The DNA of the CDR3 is TGTGCCACCAGCAGAGATCCAGGGGGAATGAACACTGAAGCTTTCTTT. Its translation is CATSRDPGGMNTEAFF.

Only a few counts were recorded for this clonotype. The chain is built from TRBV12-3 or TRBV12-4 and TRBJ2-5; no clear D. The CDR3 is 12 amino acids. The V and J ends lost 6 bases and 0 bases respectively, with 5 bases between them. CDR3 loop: CASSFYQETQYF. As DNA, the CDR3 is TGTGCCAGCAGCTTCTACCAAGAGACCCAGTACTTC.

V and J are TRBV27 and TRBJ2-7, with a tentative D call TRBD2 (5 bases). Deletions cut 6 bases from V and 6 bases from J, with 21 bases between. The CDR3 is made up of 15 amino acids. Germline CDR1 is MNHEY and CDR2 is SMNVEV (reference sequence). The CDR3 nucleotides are TGTGCCAGCAGACCTGACCTGGACTTCTACGGCGAGCAGTACTTC. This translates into CASRPDLDFYGEQYF.

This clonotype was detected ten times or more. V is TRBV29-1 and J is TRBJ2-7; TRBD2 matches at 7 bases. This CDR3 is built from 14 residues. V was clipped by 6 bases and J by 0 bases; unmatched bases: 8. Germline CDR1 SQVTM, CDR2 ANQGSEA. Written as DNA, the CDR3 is TGCAGCGTCCGCTTACTAGCGCCCTCCTACGAGCAGTACTTC. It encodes CSVRLLAPSYEQYF.

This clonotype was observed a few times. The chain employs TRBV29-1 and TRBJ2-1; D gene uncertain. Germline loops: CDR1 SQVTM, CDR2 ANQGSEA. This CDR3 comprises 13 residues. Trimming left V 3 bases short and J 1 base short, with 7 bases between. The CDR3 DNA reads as TGCAGCGTTGATAGGAGTTCCTACAATGAGCAGTTCTTC. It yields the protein CSVDRSSYNEQFF.

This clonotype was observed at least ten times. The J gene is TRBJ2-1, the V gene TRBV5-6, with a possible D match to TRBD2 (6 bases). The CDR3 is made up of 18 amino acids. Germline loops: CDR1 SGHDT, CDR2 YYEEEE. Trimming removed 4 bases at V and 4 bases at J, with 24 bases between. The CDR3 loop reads CASSRSILAGMGYNEQFF. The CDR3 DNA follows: TGTGCCAGCAGCCGGAGTATCCTGGCGGGGATGGGATACAATGAGCAGTTCTTC.

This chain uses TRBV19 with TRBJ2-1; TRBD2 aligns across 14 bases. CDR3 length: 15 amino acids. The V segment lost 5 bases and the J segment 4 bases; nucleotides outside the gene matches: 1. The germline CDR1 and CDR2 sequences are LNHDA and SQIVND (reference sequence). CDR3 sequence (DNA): TGTGCCAGTAGTGGGACTAGCGGGAGATACAATGAGCAGTTCTTC. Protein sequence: CASSGTSGRYNEQFF.

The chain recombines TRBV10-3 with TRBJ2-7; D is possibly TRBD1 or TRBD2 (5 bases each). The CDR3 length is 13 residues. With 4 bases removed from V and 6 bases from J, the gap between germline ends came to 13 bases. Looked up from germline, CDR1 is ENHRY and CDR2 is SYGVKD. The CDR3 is CAISGGAASEQYF. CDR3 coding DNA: TGTGCCATCAGTGGAGGGGCAGCTTCCGAGCAGTACTTC.

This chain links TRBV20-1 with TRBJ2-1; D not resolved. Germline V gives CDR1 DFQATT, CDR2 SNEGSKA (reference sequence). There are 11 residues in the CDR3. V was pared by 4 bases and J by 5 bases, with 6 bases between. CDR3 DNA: TGCAGTGCTATTCCGGACAATGAGCAGTTCTTC. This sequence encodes CSAIPDNEQFF.

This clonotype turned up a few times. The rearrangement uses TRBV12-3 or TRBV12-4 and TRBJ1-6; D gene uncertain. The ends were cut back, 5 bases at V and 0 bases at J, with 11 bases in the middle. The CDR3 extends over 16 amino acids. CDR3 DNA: TGTGCCAGCAGTAAGGGAGGCAGCTCCTATAATTCACCCCTCCACTTT. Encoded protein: CASSKGGSSYNSPLHF.

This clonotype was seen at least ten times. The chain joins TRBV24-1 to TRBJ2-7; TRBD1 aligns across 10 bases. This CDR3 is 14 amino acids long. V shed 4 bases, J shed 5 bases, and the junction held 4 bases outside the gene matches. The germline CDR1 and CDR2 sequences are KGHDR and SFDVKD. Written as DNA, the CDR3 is TGTGCCACCAGTGACCCGGGACAGGGGCACGAGCAGTACTTC. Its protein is CATSDPGQGHEQYF.

DNA of the CDR3: TGCAGCGTTGATGGAACGGGGCAGTCGGAAGCTTTCTTT. Encoded protein: CSVDGTGQSEAFF. The chain combines TRBV29-1 with TRBJ1-1, with D perhaps TRBD1 (5 bases). This CDR3 comprises 13 residues. With 3 bases removed from V and 8 bases from J, the gap between germline ends came to 16 bases. CDR1 is SQVTM and CDR2 is ANQGSEA in the germline V gene.

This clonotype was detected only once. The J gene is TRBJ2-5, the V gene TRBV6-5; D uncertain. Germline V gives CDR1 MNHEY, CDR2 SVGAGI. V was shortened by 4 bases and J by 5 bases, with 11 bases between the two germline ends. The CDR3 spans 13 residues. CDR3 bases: TGTGCCAGCAGTTCCCGGTACTTGGAGACCCAGTACTTC. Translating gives CASSSRYLETQYF.

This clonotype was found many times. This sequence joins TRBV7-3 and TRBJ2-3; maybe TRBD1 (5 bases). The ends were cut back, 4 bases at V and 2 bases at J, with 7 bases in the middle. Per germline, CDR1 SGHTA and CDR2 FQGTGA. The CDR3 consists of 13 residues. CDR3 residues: CASSSGNTDTQYF. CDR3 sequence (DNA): TGTGCCAGCAGCTCAGGGAACACAGATACGCAGTATTTT.

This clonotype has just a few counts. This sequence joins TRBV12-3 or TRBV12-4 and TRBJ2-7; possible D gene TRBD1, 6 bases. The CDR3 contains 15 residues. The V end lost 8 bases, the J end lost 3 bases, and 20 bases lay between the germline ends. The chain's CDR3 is CASRSRGAGDYEQYF. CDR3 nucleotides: TGTGCCAGCCGTTCCCGTGGGGCAGGGGACTACGAGCAGTACTTC.

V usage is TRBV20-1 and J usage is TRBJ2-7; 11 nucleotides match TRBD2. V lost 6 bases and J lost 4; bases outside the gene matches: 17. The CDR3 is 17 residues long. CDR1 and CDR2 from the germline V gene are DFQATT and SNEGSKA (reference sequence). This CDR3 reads CSAVPSGRNLGGYEQYF. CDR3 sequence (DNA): TGCAGTGCGGTCCCTAGCGGGAGGAACCTCGGCGGGTACGAGCAGTACTTC.

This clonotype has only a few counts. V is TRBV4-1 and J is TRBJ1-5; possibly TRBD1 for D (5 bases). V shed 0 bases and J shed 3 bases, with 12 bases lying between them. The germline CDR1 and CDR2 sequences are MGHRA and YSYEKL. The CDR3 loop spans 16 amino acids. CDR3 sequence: CASSQEGTAFNQPQHF. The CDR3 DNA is TGCGCCAGCAGCCAAGAGGGGACGGCCTTCAATCAGCCCCAGCATTTT.

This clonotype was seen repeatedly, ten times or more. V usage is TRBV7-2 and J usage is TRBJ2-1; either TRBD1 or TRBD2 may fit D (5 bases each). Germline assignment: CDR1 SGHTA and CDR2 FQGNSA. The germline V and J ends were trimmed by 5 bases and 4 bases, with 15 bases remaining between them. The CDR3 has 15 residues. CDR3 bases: TGTGCCAGCAGCCCCGGGACCGGAGGTTACAATGAGCAGTTCTTC. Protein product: CASSPGTGGYNEQFF.

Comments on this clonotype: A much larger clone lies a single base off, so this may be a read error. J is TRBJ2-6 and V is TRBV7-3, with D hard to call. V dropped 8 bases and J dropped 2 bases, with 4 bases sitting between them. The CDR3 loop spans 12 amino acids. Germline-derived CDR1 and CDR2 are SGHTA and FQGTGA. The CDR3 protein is CASGAGANVLTF. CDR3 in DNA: TGTGCCAGCGGGGCTGGGGCCAACGTCCTGACTTTC.

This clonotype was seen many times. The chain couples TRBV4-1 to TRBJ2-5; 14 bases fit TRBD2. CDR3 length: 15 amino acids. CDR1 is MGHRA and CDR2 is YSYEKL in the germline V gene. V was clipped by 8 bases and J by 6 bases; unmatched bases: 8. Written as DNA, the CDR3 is TGCGCCAGCGCTGGGACTAGCGGGAGCGGAAAGACCCAGTACTTC. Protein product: CASAGTSGSGKTQYF.

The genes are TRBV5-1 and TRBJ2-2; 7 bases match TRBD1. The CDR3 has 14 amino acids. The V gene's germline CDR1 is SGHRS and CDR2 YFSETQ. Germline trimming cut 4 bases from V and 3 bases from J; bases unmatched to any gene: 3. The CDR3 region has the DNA TGCGCCAGCAGCGGAACAGGGGACACCGGGGAGCTGTTTTTT. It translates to CASSGTGDTGELFF.

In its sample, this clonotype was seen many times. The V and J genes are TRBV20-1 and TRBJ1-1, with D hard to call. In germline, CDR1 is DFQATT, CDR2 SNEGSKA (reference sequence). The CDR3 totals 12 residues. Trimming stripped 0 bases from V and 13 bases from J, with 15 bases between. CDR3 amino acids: CSARDALTRGFF. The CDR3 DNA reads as TGCAGTGCTAGAGATGCCCTGACCCGTGGTTTCTTT.

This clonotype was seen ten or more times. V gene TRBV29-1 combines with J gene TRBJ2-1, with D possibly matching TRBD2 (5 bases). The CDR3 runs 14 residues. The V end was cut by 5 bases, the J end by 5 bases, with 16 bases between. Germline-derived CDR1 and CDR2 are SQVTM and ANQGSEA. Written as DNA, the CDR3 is TGCAGCGTTCGTCGAGAGGGTGGTCACAATGAGCAGTTCTTC. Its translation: CSVRREGGHNEQFF.

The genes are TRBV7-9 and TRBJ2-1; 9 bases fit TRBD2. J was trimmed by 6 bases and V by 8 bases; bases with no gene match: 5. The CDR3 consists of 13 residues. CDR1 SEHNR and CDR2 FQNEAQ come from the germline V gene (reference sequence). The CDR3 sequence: CASRGRAPNEQFF. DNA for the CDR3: TGTGCCAGCCGCGGGAGGGCTCCCAATGAGCAGTTCTTC.

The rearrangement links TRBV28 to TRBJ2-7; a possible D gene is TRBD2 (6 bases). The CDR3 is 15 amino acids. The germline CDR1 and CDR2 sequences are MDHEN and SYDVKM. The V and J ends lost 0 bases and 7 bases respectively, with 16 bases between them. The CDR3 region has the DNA TGTGCCAGCAGTTTATGGGGACTCAAGGCGCGGGAGCAGTACTTC. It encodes CASSLWGLKAREQYF. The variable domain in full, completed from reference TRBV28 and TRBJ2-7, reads DVKVTQSSRYLVKRTGEKVFLECVQDMDHENMFWYRQDPGLGLRLIYFSYDVKMKEKGDIPEGYSVSREKKERFSLILESASTNQTSMYLCASSLWGLKAREQYFGPGTRLTVT.

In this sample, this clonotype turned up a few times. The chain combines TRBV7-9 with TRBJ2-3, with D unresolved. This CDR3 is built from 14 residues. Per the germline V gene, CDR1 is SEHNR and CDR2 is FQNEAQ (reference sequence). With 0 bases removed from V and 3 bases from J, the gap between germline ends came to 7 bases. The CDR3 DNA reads TGTGCCAGCAGCTTAGCGGTTGGGACAGATACGCAGTATTTT. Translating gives CASSLAVGTDTQYF.

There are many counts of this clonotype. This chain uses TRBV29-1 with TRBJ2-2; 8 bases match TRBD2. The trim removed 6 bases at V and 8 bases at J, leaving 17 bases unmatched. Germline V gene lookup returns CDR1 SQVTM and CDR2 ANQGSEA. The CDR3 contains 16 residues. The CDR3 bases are TGCAGCGTCTATTCGACGGGAGGGCTGTCTTCGGGGGAGCTGTTTTTT. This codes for CSVYSTGGLSSGELFF.

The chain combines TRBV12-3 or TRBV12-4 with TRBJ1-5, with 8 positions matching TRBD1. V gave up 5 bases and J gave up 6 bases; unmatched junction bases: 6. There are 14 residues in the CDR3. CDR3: CASSPRQGSQPQHF. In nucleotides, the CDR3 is TGTGCCAGCAGTCCCCGACAGGGGAGTCAGCCCCAGCATTTT.

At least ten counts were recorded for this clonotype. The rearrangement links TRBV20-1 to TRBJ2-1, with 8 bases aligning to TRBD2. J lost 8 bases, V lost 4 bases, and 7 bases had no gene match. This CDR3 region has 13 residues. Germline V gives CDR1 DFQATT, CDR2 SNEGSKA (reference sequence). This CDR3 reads CSANGGSGDEQFF. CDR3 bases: TGCAGTGCTAACGGAGGTAGCGGGGATGAGCAGTTCTTC.

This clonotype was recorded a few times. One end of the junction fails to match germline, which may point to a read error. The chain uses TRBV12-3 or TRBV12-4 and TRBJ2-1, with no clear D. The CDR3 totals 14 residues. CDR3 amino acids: CASRFGSSYNEQFF. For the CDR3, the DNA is TGTGCCAGCCGTTTCGGAAGCTCCTACAATGAGCAGTTCTTC.